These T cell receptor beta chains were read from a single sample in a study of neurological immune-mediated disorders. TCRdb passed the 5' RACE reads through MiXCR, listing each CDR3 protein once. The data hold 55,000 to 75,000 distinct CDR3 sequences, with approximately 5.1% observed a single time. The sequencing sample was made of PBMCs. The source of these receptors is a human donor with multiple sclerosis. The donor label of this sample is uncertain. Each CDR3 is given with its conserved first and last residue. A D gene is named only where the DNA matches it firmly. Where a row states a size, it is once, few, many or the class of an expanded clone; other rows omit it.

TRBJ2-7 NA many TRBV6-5 TGTGCCAGCAGCTTGCCCCACTCCTACGAGCAGTACTTC CASSLPHSYEQYF
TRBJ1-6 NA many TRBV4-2 TGTGCCAGCAGCCCAGAAGAGGGTTTGTCTTCACCCCTCCACTTT CASSPEEGLSSPLHF
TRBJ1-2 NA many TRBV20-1 TGCAGTGCTAATAAGGACGCGGACGTCTATGGCTACACCTTC CSANKDADVYGYTF
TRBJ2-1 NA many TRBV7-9 TGTGCCAGCAGCTTAGTAGGGGATGAGCAGTTCTTC CASSLVGDEQFF
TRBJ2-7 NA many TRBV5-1 TGCGCCAGCAGCTTGGAAGGCAGGGGGGCCGAGCAGTACTTC CASSLEGRGAEQYF
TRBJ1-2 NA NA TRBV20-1 TGCAGTGCTAGGTTTAACTATGGCTACACCTTC CSARFNYGYTF
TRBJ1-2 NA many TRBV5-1 TGCGCCAGCAGCCTCATGACATCGAAATATGGCTACACCTTC CASSLMTSKYGYTF
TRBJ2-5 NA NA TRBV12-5 TGTGCTAGTGGTGGGACACCGTACCAAGAGACCCAGTACTTC CASGGTPYQETQYF
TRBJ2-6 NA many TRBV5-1 TGCGCCAGCAGCTGGACATCTGGGGCCAACGTCCTGACTTTC CASSWTSGANVLTF
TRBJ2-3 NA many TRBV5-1 TGCGCCAGCAGCGGGGGACTCCTTGGAAATACGCAGTATTTT CASSGGLLGNTQYF
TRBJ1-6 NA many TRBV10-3 TGTGCCATCAGTGATTCAGTTTTGGGAGATTCACCCCTCCACTTT CAISDSVLGDSPLHF
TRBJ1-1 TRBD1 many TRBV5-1 TGCGCCAGCAGCTTGGCCGGGGGACAGGGGAGAGAAGCTTTCTTT CASSLAGGQGREAFF
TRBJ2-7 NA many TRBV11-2 TGTGCCAGCCAGGGGATGAGCTCCTACGAGCAGTACTTC CASQGMSSYEQYF
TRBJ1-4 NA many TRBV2 TGTGCCAGCAGTGAATCCCCCGGGGCCGGAGATGAAAAACTGTTTTTT CASSESPGAGDEKLFF
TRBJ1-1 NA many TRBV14 TGTGCCAGCAGCCAAGATCCGGGCGCCGTAACGGCTTTCTTT CASSQDPGAVTAFF
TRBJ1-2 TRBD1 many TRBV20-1 TGCAGTGCCCTCGACAGGGGCTATGGCTACACCTTC CSALDRGYGYTF
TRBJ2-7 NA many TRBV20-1 TGCAGTGCTGGCAGCCAGAGAGAGCAGTACTTC CSAGSQREQYF
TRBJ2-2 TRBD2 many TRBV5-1 TGCGCCAGCAGTAGCGGGGGGATCGCCGGGGAGCTGTTTTTT CASSSGGIAGELFF
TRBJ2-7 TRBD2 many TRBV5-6 TGTGCCAGCAGCTTGGGGAGACTAGCGGCCTACGAGCAGTACTTC CASSLGRLAAYEQYF
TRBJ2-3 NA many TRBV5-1 TGCGCCAGCAGACCCCTACTGTACACAGATACGCAGTATTTT CASRPLLYTDTQYF
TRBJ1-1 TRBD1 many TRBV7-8 TGTGCCAGCAGCTTACCCCCAGGGGGCATGAACACTGAAGCTTTCTTT CASSLPPGGMNTEAFF
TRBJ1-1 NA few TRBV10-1 TGCGCCAGCAGTGAGTCGCCAGGGAACACTGAAGCTTTCTTT CASSESPGNTEAFF
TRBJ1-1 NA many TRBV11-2 TGTGCCAGCAGTATAGTACGGGGTACGGAAAACACTGAAGCTTTCTTT CASSIVRGTENTEAFF
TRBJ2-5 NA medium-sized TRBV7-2 TGTGCCAGCAGCCTGGGCCAGGAAGAGACCCAGTACTTC CASSLGQEETQYF
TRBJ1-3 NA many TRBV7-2 TGTGCCAGCAGCTCTCAGGGGTTCTCTGGAAACACCATATATTTT CASSSQGFSGNTIYF
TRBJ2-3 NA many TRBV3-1 TGTGCCAGCAGCCTTAATGGCAGGGGACCACACACAGATACGCAGTATTTT CASSLNGRGPHTDTQYF